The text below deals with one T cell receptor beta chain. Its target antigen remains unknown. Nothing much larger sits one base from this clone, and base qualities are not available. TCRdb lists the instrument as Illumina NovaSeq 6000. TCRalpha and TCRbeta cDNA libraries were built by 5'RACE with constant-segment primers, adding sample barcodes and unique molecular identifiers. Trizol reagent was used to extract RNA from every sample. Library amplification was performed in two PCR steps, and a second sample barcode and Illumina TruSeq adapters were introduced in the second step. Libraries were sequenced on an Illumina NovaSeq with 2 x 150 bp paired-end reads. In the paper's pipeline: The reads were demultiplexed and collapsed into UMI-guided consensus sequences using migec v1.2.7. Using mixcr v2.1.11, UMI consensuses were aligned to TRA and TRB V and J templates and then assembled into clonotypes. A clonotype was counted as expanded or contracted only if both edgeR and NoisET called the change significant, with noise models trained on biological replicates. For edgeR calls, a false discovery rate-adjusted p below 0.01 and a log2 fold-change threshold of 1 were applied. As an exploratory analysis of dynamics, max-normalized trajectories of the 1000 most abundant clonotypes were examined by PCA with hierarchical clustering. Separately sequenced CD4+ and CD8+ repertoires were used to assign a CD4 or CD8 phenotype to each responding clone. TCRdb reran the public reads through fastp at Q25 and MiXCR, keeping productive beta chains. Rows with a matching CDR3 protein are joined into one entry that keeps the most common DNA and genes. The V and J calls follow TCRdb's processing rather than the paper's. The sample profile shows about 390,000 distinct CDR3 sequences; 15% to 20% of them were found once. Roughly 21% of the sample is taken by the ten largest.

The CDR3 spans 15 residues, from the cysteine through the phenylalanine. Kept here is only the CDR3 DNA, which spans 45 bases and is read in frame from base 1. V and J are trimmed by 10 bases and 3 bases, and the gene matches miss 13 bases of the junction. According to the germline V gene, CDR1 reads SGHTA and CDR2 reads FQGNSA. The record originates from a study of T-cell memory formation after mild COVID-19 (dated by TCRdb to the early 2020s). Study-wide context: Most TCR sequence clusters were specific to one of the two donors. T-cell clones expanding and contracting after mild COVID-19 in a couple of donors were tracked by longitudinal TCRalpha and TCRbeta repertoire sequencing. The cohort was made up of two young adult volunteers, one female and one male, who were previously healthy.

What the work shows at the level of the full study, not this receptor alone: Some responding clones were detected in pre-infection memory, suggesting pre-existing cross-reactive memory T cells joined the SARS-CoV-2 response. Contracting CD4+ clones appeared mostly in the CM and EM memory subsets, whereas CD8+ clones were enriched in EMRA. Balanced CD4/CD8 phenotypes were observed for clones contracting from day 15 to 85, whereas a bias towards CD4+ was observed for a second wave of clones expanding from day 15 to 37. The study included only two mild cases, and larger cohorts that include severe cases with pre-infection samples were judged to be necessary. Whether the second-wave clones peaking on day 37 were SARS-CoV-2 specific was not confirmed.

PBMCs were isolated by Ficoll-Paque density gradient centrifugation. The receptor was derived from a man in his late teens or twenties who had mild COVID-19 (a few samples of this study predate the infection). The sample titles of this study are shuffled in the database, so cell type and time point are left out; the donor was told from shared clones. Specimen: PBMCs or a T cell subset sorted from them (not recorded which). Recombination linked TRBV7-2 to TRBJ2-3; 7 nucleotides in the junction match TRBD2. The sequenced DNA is TGTGCCACCAGGGTTGGGGCGGGGGTTACAGATACGCAGTATTTT. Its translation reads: CATRVGAGVTDTQYF.